This T cell receptor beta chain was sequenced in a study of cytomegalovirus exposure and HLA in healthy donors. Here immunoSEQ multiplex PCR was the method, and the copy in TCRdb shows in-frame clones only, minus some. The sample carries about 150,000 clones, about 87% recorded once. Germline CDR1 reads LGHNA; CDR2 reads YNFKEQ. This CDR3 contains 15 residues. Losses at the gene ends were 8 bases for V and 1 base for J; bases not matched to a gene: 8. The receptor's source is a man aged 18 to 29 in good health and CMV-seropositive. The chain links TRBV4-2 to TRBJ2-1; 7 positions match TRBD2. Input material: PBMCs. The CDR3 reads CASSGLVGSYNEQFF. The DNA of the CDR3 is TGTGCCAGCTCAGGACTAGTTGGATCCTACAATGAGCAGTTCTTC.